Listed below are T cell receptor beta chains from one sample, sequenced in a study of T-cell memory formation after mild COVID-19. In TCRdb, the 5' RACE reads were re-called with MiXCR into one record per CDR3 protein. The sample has roughly 340,000 distinct CDR3 sequences; around 15% are singletons. Sequenced input: PBMCs or a T cell subset sorted from them (not recorded which). These TCRs come from a man aged 18 to 29 who had mild COVID-19 (a few samples of this study predate the infection). Cell type and time point are not known. Both conserved end residues are part of each CDR3. The D gene is left open where the match is weak. Clone size is given for some rows only: seen once, a few or many times, or a class if the clone is expanded.

size,J,V,D,DNA,CDR3
.,TRBJ2-2,TRBV7-2,.,TGTGCCAGCAGCGCACGGGGGACCACCGGGATCGGGGAGCTGTTTTTT,CASSARGTTGIGELFF
.,TRBJ1-1,TRBV25-1,.,TGTGCCAGCAGTGGGGGCTTTAACACTGAAGCTTTCTTT,CASSGGFNTEAFF
.,TRBJ2-3,TRBV11-2,TRBD2,TGTGCCAGCAGCTTTCGACTAGCGGGGGTTACAGATACGCAGTATTTT,CASSFRLAGVTDTQYF
.,TRBJ1-2,TRBV19,.,TGTGCCAGTAGTATCCTAGAACGGACGACTAACTATGGCTACACCTTC,CASSILERTTNYGYTF
few,TRBJ2-3,TRBV6-2/TRBV6-3,.,TGTGCCAGCAGTTACCCGCTCGGGGGCGACGATACGCAGTATTTT,CASSYPLGGDDTQYF
few,TRBJ2-5,TRBV5-1,.,TGCGCCAGCAGTCGAGGGGACACCGGTAAAGAGACCCAGTACTTC,CASSRGDTGKETQYF
many,TRBJ2-5,TRBV12-3/TRBV12-4,TRBD1,TGTGCCAGCAGTGACAGGGGAGAGACCCAGTACTTC,CASSDRGETQYF
.,TRBJ2-3,TRBV29-1,.,TGCAGCGTTGCGGCAGGGTGGAGCACAGATACGCAGTATTTT,CSVAAGWSTDTQYF
few,TRBJ2-2,TRBV5-1,.,TGCGCCAGCAGCTCCGGGGGCGCGGGGAACACCGGGGAGCTGTTTTTT,CASSSGGAGNTGELFF
few,TRBJ1-2,TRBV11-2,.,TGTGCCAGCAGCTTAGGAGGTTTGGCAGGCGCTGGCTACACCTTC,CASSLGGLAGAGYTF
.,TRBJ1-2,TRBV5-5,.,TGTGCCAGCAGCCCCCCAGGGGAGCATGGCTACACCTTC,CASSPPGEHGYTF
few,TRBJ2-7,TRBV4-2,.,TGTGCCAGCAGCCAAGGACTAGCCTACGAGCAGTACTTC,CASSQGLAYEQYF
.,TRBJ2-3,TRBV20-1,TRBD2,TGCAGTGCTATCCCCGGGGGGACTAGCACAGATACGCAGTATTTT,CSAIPGGTSTDTQYF
many,TRBJ2-3,TRBV5-4,TRBD2,TGTGCCAGCAGCGGACTAGTGGAAGATACGCAGTATTTT,CASSGLVEDTQYF
few,TRBJ1-1,TRBV12-3/TRBV12-4,.,TGTGCCACATACCCCAGGGACGGCACTGAAGCTTTCTTT,CATYPRDGTEAFF
.,TRBJ1-1,TRBV5-1,TRBD1,TGCGCCAGCAGCTCCGGACCGGGACAGGGGGCTTGGAGGAACACTGAAGCTTTCTTT,CASSSGPGQGAWRNTEAFF
few,TRBJ1-2,TRBV10-3,.,TGTGCCATCAGCTGGAGGGATGGCTACACCTTC,CAISWRDGYTF
few,TRBJ1-6,TRBV6-5,.,TGTGCCAGCAGTTACGGCAGGGGCGATTCACCCCTCCACTTT,CASSYGRGDSPLHF
few,TRBJ1-2,TRBV18,.,TGTGCCAGCTCACCACCAATGGGGGCGGCATATGGCTACACCTTC,CASSPPMGAAYGYTF
.,TRBJ2-3,TRBV4-1,.,TGCGCCAGCAGCCAAGCCGCCTATTCCACAGATACGCAGTATTTT,CASSQAAYSTDTQYF
.,TRBJ2-1,TRBV27,TRBD1,TGTGCCAGCAGTCCACGGACAGGGGGCTGGAATGAGCAGTTCTTC,CASSPRTGGWNEQFF
few,TRBJ2-5,TRBV5-5,TRBD2,TGTGCCAGCAGCGATCCGGGACTAGCGGGGCAAGAGACCCAGTACTTC,CASSDPGLAGQETQYF
.,TRBJ2-1,TRBV6-1,.,TGTGCCAGCACTAGGGGTAACGGTGAGCAGTTCTTC,CASTRGNGEQFF
few,TRBJ2-1,TRBV5-1,TRBD1,TGCGCCAGCAGCGCCGGGACAGGGGGCATGATGGTTGAGCAGTTCTTC,CASSAGTGGMMVEQFF
.,TRBJ2-3,TRBV28,.,TGTGCCAGCCAGGAGGGGGGGAGGACAGATACGCAGTATTTT,CASQEGGRTDTQYF
few,TRBJ2-5,TRBV20-1,TRBD2,TGCAGTGCTGGGGGGACTAGCCGAGAGACCCAGTACTTC,CSAGGTSRETQYF
few,TRBJ2-3,TRBV29-1,.,TGCAGCGTTGGAGGCCCGGCAGGAGATACGCAGTATTTT,CSVGGPAGDTQYF
.,TRBJ1-4,TRBV7-2,.,TGTGCCAGCAGCAATCCTAATGAAAAACTGTTTTTT,CASSNPNEKLFF
few,TRBJ2-1,TRBV6-4,.,TGTGCCAGCAGCGGGCGGCAGGGAATGAATGAGCAGTTCTTC,CASSGRQGMNEQFF
many,TRBJ2-3,TRBV6-4,.,TGTGCCAGTAGTAAGGACCCGGGTAGCACAGATACGCAGTATTTT,CASSKDPGSTDTQYF
many,TRBJ2-1,TRBV12-3/TRBV12-4,.,TGCGCCAGCAGCTTGGGCTATGAGCAGTTCTTC,CASSLGYEQFF
.,TRBJ1-2,TRBV18,.,TGTGCCAGCCGCCCGGGGGGAGGCTATGGCTACACCTTC,CASRPGGGYGYTF
.,TRBJ2-3,TRBV7-2,.,TGTGCCAGCAGCTTTGGTCATACGCAGTATTTT,CASSFGHTQYF
.,TRBJ2-1,TRBV6-4,TRBD1,TGTGCCAGCAGTCGCTCGGGACAGGCAAACGATGAGCAGTTCTTC,CASSRSGQANDEQFF
.,TRBJ1-3,TRBV10-3,TRBD1,TGTGCCATCAGTGCAGTTGTATCGGACAGGGGTCTCTCTGGAAACACCATATATTTT,CAISAVVSDRGLSGNTIYF
few,TRBJ1-1,TRBV19,.,TGTGCCAGTATTGGGGAGGGGTTGACTGAAGCTTTCTTT,CASIGEGLTEAFF
few,TRBJ2-3,TRBV11-2,.,TGTGCCAGCAGCTTATACGATTCAGATACGCAGTATTTT,CASSLYDSDTQYF
many,TRBJ1-5,TRBV5-1,TRBD1,TGCGCCAGCAGCCCGACAGGGGGTCAGCCCCAGCATTTT,CASSPTGGQPQHF
few,TRBJ2-1,TRBV4-2,TRBD2,TGTGCCAGCAGCCAGGGACTAGCGGGGGTAGGGGAGCAGTTCTTC,CASSQGLAGVGEQFF
few,TRBJ1-1,TRBV19,.,TGTGCCAGTAGTATTAAGGGGGATACTGAAGCTTTCTTT,CASSIKGDTEAFF
.,TRBJ1-4,TRBV5-5,TRBD1,TGTGCCAGCAGCCTCCTTACAGGGGGCAAGGGTGAAAAACTGTTTTTT,CASSLLTGGKGEKLFF
.,TRBJ2-3,TRBV7-6,TRBD1,TGTGCCAGCACGATTCGACAGGGGCGGACAGATACGCAGTATTTT,CASTIRQGRTDTQYF
.,TRBJ2-3,TRBV6-4,TRBD2,TGTGCCAGCAGTGTCGGGACTAGCGGACCAGATACGCAGTATTTT,CASSVGTSGPDTQYF
.,TRBJ2-7,TRBV7-9,.,TGTGCCAGCAGCGAAGGGCAGGGCAGCTCCTACGAGCAGTACTTC,CASSEGQGSSYEQYF
few,TRBJ1-5,TRBV7-2,.,TGTGCCAGCAGCTTAGCCGGGAAGGTTTTAGAGCCCCAGCATTTT,CASSLAGKVLEPQHF
few,TRBJ2-7,TRBV4-1,.,TGCGCCAGCAGCCAAGATCTAGCCTTCGAGCAGTACTTC,CASSQDLAFEQYF
many,TRBJ2-3,TRBV12-3/TRBV12-4,.,TGTGCCAGCAGCCTCCGCACAGGGACAGATACGCAGTATTTT,CASSLRTGTDTQYF
.,TRBJ2-1,TRBV28,.,TGTGCCAGCAGTGGACGCGGGACAGCCTACAATGAGCAGTTCTTC,CASSGRGTAYNEQFF
few,TRBJ2-2,TRBV12-3/TRBV12-4,.,TGTGCCAGCAGTTTAGATCCTGTGCCGAACACCGGGGAGCTGTTTTTT,CASSLDPVPNTGELFF
.,TRBJ2-5,TRBV18,.,TGTGCCAGCTCACCACCCGCCTTCGCCGAGTACCAAGAGACCCAGTACTTC,CASSPPAFAEYQETQYF
.,TRBJ2-1,TRBV12-3/TRBV12-4,TRBD2,TGTGCCAGCAGTTTACTAGCGGGGGTTTCCAATGAGCAGTTCTTC,CASSLLAGVSNEQFF
many,TRBJ2-3,TRBV12-3/TRBV12-4,.,TGTGCCAGCAGTCCACGCCCGGGGGATACGCAGTATTTT,CASSPRPGDTQYF
.,TRBJ1-4,TRBV28,.,TGTGCCAGCAGTAACGGGAGACTTGAAAAACTGTTTTTT,CASSNGRLEKLFF
few,TRBJ1-4,TRBV7-2,.,TGTGCCAGCAGTGTCTGGGACGGAGGGAATGAAAAACTGTTTTTT,CASSVWDGGNEKLFF
once,TRBJ1-1,TRBV15,.,TGTGCCACCAGCGCAGCGCATTTAAACACTGAAGCTTTCTTT,CATSAAHLNTEAFF
.,TRBJ2-1,TRBV6-2/TRBV6-3,TRBD2,TGTGCCGCCCGGGCGGGGGGGAGCAATGAGCAGTTCTTC,CAARAGGSNEQFF
.,TRBJ1-2,TRBV7-2,.,TGTGCCAGCAGCCCTTATCAGGTCCCCACCCATGGCTACACCTTC,CASSPYQVPTHGYTF
many,TRBJ2-1,TRBV5-1,TRBD2,TGCGCCAGCAGCAGGCCGGGACTAGAGACCAATGAGCAGTTCTTC,CASSRPGLETNEQFF
few,TRBJ1-3,TRBV6-6,.,TGTGCCAGCAGCTACGGACAGAACCTTGGAAACACCATATATTTT,CASSYGQNLGNTIYF
few,TRBJ2-1,TRBV9,.,TGTGCCAGCAGCACCGACGGAACTTGGGAGCAGTTCTTC,CASSTDGTWEQFF